The text below deals with one TCR beta chain. Antigen: not known. Measured with immunoSEQ multiplex PCR; TCRdb has only the in-frame clones, and not every one. The sample has about 58,000 clones; approximately 82% are singletons. The source of the sample is a study of identifying expanded T cells in peripheral blood. General study findings and limits: Differentially abundant clones: approximately 1.3 between replicates, about 15 at approximately 13 days, 19 at four. Two-week clone count variance significantly increased as total template count grew.

Germline V gene lookup returns CDR1 SGDLS and CDR2 YYNGEE. This CDR3 comprises 14 residues. V lost 1 base and J lost 1, with 8 bases in between. The source of this sequence is a person aged 18 to 70 in good health. Sequenced input: blood. The V call is TRBV9, the J call TRBJ1-1, with a possible D match to TRBD1 (6 bases). The CDR3 coding sequence is TGTGCCAGCAGCGTAAGGGACACGAACACTGAAGCTTTCTTT. Protein sequence: CASSVRDTNTEAFF.